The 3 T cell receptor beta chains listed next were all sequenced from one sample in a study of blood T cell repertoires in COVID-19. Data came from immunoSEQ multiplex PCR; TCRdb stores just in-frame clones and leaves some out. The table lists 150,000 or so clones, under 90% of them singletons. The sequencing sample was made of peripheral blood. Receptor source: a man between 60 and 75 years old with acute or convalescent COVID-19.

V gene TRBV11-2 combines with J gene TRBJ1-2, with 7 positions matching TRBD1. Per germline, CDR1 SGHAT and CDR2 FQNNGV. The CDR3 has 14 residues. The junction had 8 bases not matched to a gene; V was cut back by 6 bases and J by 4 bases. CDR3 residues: CASRPYRGPYGYTF. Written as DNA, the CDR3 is TGTGCCAGCAGACCGTACAGGGGACCCTATGGCTACACCTTC.

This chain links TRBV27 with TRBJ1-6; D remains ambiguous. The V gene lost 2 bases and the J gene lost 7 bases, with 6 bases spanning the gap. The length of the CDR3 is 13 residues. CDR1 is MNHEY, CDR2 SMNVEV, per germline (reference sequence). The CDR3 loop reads CASSLRENSPLHF. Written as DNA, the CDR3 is TGTGCCAGCAGTTTACGGGAGAATTCACCCCTCCACTTT.

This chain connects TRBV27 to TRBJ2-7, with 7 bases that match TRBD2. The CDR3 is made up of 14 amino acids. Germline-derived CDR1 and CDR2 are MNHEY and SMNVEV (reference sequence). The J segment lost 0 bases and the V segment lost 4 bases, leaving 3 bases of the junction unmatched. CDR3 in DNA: TGTGCCAGCAGTTACTCTAGCGGCTCCTACGAGCAGTACTTC. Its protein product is CASSYSSGSYEQYF.